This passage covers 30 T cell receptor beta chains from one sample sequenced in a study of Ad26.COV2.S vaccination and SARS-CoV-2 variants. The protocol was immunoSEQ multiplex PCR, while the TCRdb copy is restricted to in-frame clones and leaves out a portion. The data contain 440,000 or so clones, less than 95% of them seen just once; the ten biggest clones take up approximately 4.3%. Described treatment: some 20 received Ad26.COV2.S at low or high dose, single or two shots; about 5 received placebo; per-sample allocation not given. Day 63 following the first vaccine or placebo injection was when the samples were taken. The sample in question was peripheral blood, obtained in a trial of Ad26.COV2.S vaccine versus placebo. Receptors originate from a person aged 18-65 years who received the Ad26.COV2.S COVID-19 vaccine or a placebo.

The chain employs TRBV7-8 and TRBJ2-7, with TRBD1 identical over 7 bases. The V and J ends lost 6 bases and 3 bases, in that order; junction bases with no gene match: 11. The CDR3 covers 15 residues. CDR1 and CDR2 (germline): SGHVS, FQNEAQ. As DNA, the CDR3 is TGTGCCAGCAGTCCTCGGGGCAGGGGGAACTACGAGCAGTACTTC. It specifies CASSPRGRGNYEQYF.

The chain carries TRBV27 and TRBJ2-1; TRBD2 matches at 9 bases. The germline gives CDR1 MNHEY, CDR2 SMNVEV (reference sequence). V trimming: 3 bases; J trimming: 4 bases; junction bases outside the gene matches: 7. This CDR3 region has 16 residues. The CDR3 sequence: CASSFVPSGDYNEQFF. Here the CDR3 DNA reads TGTGCCAGCAGTTTTGTTCCTAGCGGGGATTACAATGAGCAGTTCTTC.

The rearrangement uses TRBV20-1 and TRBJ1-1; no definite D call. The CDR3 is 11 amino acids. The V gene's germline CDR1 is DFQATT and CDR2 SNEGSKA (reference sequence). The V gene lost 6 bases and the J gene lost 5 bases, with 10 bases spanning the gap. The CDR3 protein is CSAGGRTEAFF. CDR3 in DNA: TGCAGTGCAGGAGGGCGAACTGAAGCTTTCTTT.

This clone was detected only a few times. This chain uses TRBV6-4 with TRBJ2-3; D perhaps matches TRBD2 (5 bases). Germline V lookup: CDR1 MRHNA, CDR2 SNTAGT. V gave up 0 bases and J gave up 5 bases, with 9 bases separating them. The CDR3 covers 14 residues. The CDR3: CASSDSSGRDTQYF. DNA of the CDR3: TGTGCCAGCAGTGACTCGAGTGGGAGAGATACGCAGTATTTT.

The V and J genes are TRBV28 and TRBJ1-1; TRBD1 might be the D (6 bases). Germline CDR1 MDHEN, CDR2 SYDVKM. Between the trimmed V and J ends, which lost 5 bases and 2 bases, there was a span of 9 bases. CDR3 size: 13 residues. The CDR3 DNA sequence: TGTGCCAGCAGTGGGACACCAAACACTGAAGCTTTCTTT. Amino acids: CASSGTPNTEAFF.

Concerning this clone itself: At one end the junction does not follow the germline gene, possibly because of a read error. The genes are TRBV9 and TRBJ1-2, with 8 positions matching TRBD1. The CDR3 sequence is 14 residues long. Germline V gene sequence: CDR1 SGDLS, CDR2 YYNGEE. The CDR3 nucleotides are TGTGCCAGCAGCATCGGACAGGGCTCCTATGACTACACCTTC. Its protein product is CASSIGQGSYDYTF.

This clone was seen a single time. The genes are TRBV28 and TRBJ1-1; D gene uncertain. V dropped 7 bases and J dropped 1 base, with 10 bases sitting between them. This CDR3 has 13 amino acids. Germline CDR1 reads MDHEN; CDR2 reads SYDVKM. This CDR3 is CASIPGGNTEAFF. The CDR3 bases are TGTGCCAGCATCCCGGGAGGGAACACTGAAGCTTTCTTT.

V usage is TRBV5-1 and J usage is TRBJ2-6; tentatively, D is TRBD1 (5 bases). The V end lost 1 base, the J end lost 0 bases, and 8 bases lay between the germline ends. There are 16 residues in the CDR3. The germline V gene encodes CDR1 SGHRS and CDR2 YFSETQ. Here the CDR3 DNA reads TGCGCCAGCAGCTTGCGCAGGGCCTCTGGGGCCAACGTCCTGACTTTC. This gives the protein CASSLRRASGANVLTF.

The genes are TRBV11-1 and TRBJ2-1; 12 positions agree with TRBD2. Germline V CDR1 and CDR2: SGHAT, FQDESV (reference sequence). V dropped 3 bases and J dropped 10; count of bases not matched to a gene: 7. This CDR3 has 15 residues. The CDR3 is CASSFRLAGGGEQFF. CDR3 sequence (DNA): TGTGCCAGCAGCTTCCGGCTAGCGGGAGGGGGGGAGCAGTTCTTC.

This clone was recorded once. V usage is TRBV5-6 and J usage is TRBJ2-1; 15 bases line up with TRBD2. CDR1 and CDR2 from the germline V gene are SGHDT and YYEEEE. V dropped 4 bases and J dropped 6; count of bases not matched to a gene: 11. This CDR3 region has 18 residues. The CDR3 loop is CASSTGLAGGPRGNEQFF. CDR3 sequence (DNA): TGTGCCAGCAGCACCGGACTAGCGGGAGGGCCCCGCGGCAATGAGCAGTTCTTC.

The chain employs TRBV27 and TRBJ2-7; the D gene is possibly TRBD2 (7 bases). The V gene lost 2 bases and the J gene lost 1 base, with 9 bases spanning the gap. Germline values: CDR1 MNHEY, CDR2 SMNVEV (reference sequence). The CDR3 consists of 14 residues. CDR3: CASSLKGGSYEQYF. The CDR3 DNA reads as TGTGCCAGCAGTTTAAAGGGGGGGTCCTACGAGCAGTACTTC.

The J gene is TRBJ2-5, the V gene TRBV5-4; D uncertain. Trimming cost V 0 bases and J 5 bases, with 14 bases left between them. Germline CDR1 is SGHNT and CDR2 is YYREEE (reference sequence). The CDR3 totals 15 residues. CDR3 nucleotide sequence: TGTGCCAGCAGCTTGGGTGGGGTGAATACGGAGACCCAGTACTTC. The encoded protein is CASSLGGVNTETQYF.

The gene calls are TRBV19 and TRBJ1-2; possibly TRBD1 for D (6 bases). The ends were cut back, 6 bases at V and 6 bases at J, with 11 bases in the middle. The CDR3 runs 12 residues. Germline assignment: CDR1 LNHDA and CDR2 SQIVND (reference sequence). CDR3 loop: CASRTGYHGYTF. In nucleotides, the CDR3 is TGTGCCAGTAGAACAGGGTATCATGGCTACACCTTC.

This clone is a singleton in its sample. The CDR3 reads CASSQARSSREGPDTQYF. The CDR3, as DNA: TGCGCCAGCAGCCAAGCTCGGTCGTCGCGGGAGGGCCCAGATACGCAGTATTTT. The J gene is TRBJ2-3, the V gene TRBV4-1; 9 positions match TRBD2. The ends lost 1 base at V and 4 bases at J; junction bases unmatched: 12. The length of the CDR3 is 18 residues. From germline, CDR1 is MGHRA and CDR2 YSYEKL.

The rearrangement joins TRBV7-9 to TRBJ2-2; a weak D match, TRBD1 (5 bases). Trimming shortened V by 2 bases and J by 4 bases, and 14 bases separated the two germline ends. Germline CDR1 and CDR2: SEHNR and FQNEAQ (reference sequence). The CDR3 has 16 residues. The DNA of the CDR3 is TGTGCCAGCAGCTTATGGGCAGGGAAAGTCACCGGGGAGCTGTTTTTT. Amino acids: CASSLWAGKVTGELFF.

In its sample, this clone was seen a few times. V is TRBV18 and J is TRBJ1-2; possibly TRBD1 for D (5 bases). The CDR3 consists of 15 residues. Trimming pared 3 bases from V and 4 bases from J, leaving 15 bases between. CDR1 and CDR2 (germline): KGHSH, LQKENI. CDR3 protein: CASSPGNTGVYGYTF. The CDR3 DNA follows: TGTGCCAGCTCACCGGGAAATACAGGAGTCTATGGCTACACCTTC. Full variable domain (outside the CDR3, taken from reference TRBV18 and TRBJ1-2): NAGVMQNPRHLVRRRGQEARLRCSPMKGHSHVYWYRQLPEEGLKFMVYLQKENIIDESGMPKERFSAEFPKEGPSILRIQQVVRGDSAAYFCASSPGNTGVYGYTFGSGTRLTVV.

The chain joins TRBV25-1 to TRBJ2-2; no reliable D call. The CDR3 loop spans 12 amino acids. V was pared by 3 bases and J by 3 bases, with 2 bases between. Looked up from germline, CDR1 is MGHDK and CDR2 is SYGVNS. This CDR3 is CASSEHTGELFF. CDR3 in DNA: TGTGCCAGCAGTGAGCACACCGGGGAGCTGTTTTTT.

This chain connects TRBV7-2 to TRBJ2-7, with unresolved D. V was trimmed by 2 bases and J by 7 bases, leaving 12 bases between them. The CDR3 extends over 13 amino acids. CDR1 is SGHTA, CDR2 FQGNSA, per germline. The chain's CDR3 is CASSLPSRREQYF. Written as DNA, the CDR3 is TGTGCCAGCAGCTTACCCTCTCGACGGGAGCAGTACTTC.

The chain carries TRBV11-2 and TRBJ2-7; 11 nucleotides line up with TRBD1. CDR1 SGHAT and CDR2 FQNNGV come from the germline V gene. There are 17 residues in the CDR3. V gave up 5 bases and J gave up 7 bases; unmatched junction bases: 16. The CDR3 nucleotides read TGTGCCAGCAGCCGACACCCGGGACAGGGGGGCCAACTGGAGCAGTACTTC. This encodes CASSRHPGQGGQLEQYF.

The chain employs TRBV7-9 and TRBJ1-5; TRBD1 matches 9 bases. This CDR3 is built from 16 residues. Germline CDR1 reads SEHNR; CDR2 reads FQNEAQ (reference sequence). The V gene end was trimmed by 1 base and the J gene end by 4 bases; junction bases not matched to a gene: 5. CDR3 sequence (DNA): TGTGCCAGCAGCTTAGGGATAGGACAGGGGAATCAGCCCCAGCATTTT. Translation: CASSLGIGQGNQPQHF.

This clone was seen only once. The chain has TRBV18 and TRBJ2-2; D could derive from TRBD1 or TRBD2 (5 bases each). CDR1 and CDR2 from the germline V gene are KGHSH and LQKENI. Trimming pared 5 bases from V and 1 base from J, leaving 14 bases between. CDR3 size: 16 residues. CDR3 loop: CASSTPGRVNTGELFF. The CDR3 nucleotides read TGTGCCAGCTCAACGCCGGGACGGGTGAACACCGGGGAGCTGTTTTTT.

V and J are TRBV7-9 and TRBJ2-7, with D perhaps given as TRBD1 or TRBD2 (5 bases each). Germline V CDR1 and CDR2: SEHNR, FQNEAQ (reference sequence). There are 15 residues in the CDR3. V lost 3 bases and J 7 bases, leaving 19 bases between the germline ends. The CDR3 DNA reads TGTGCCAGCAGCTTGGAATCGGGGCCCTCCTGGGAGCAGTACTTC. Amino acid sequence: CASSLESGPSWEQYF.

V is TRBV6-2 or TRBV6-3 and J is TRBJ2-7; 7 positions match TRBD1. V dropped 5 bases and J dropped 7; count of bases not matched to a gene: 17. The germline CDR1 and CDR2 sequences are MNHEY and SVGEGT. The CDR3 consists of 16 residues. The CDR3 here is CASSPPEDRVASEQYF. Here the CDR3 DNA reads TGTGCCAGCAGTCCCCCCGAAGACAGGGTGGCGAGTGAGCAGTACTTC.

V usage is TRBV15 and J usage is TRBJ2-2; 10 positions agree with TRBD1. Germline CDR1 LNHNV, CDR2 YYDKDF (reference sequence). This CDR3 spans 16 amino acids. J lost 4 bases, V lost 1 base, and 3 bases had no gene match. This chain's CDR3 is CATSRATGGGTGELFF. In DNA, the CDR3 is TGTGCCACCAGCAGAGCGACAGGGGGCGGCACCGGGGAGCTGTTTTTT.

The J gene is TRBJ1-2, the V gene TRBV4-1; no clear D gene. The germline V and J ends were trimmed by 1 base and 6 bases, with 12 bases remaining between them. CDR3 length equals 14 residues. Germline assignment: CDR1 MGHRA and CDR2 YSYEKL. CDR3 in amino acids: CASSQVSMADGYTF. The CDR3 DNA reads TGCGCCAGCAGCCAAGTATCGATGGCCGATGGCTACACCTTC.

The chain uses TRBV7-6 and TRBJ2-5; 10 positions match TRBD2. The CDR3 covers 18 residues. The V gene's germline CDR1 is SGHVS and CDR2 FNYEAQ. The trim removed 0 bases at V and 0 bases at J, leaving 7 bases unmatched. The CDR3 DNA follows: TGTGCCAGCAGCTTAGCGTTCAGACTAGCGGGTTACCAAGAGACCCAGTACTTC. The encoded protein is CASSLAFRLAGYQETQYF.

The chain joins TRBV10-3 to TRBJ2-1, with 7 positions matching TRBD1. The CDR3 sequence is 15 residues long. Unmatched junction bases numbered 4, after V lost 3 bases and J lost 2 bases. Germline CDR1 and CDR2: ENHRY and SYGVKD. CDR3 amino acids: CAISDRGKAYNEQFF. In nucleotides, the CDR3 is TGTGCCATCAGTGACAGGGGGAAAGCCTACAATGAGCAGTTCTTC.

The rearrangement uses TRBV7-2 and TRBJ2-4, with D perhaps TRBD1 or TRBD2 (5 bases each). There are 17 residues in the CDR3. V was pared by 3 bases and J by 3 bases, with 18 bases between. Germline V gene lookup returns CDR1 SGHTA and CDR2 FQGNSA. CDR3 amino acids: CASSFRLGTTYKNIQYF. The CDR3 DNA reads TGTGCCAGCAGCTTTAGGCTAGGGACCACCTACAAAAACATTCAGTACTTC. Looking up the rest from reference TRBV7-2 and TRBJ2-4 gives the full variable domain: GAGVSQSPSNKVTEKGKDVELRCDPISGHTALYWYRQSLGQGLEFLIYFQGNSAPDKSGLPSDRFSAERTGGSVSTLTIQRTQQEDSAVYLCASSFRLGTTYKNIQYFGAGTRLSVL.

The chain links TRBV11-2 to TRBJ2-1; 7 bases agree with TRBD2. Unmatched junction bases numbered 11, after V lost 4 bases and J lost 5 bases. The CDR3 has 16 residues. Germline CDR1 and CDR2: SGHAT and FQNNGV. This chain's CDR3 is CASSYRLAAGDNEQFF. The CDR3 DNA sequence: TGTGCCAGCAGCTACCGACTAGCTGCTGGTGACAATGAGCAGTTCTTC.

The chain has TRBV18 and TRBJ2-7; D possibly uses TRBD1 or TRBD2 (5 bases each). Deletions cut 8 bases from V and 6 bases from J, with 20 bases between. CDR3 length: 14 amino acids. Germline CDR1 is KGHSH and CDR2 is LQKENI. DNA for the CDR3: TGTGCCAGCGGCCAGGGTCGGGGATTCGGCGAGCAGTACTTC. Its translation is CASGQGRGFGEQYF. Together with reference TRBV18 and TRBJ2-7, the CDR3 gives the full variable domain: NAGVMQNPRHLVRRRGQEARLRCSPMKGHSHVYWYRQLPEEGLKFMVYLQKENIIDESGMPKERFSAEFPKEGPSILRIQQVVRGDSAAYFCASGQGRGFGEQYFGPGTRLTVT.